These T cell receptor beta chains were read from a single sample in a study of blood T cell repertoires in COVID-19. The protocol was immunoSEQ multiplex PCR, while the TCRdb copy is restricted to in-frame clones and leaves out a portion. The sample records approximately 52,000 clones, about 91% being singletons. Material: peripheral blood. Receptors were obtained from a man aged 50 to 60 with acute or convalescent COVID-19. CDR3s leave out the opening cysteine and the closing phenylalanine or tryptophan. The D gene is left open where the match is weak.

V gene,D gene,CDR3 protein
TRBV19,TRBD1,ASSLGGQGTYEQY
TRBV2,-,ASSELAGELF
TRBV19,-,ASSIGTAGKNTEAF
TRBV6-5,-,ASKDFLSTYEQY
TRBV10-3,TRBD2,AISELAGYEQY
TRBV5-1,-,ASSLGQFYGYT
TRBV5-4,-,ASSLTGISYEQY
TRBV7-3,TRBD2,ASSLSGGATDTQY
TRBV7-3,-,ASSHTPTGGRTDTQY
TRBV6-1,TRBD1,ASSADRAYGYT
TRBV20-1,-,SADSNYGYT
TRBV6-5,TRBD1,ASSYRDRGYGYT
TRBV4-2,-,ASSQEGVGGGGELF
TRBV3-1/TRBV3-2,-,ASSARGGITDTQY
TRBV12-5,TRBD1,ASGQGVDSPLH
TRBV18,TRBD1,ASSPPQTGVREKLF
TRBV18,-,ASSPPRIQETQY
TRBV20-1,-,SASLWGDVPDTQY
TRBV6-5,-,ASSYSFSGTNSPLH
TRBV9,-,ASSVAVGDRDEKLF
TRBV4-1,TRBD1,ASSQSTGDFEKLF
TRBV20-1,-,SSRGGYEQY
TRBV27,TRBD1,ASSFTGTGVQPQH
TRBV5-4,TRBD1,ASSLYDRVHEQY
TRBV19,-,ASSILGASNEKLF
TRBV19,-,ASSFGEMNTEAF
TRBV11-2,-,ASSLDTGSEEQF
TRBV28,TRBD1,ASRRADRADYGYT
TRBV9,-,ASSATLPTERNEQF
TRBV4-1,TRBD1,ASSQGLQGDKGGYT
TRBV30,TRBD2,AWSGLAGARTDTQY
TRBV9,TRBD1,ASSGGDSRSNQPQH
TRBV24-1,-,ATTPRGGTGELF